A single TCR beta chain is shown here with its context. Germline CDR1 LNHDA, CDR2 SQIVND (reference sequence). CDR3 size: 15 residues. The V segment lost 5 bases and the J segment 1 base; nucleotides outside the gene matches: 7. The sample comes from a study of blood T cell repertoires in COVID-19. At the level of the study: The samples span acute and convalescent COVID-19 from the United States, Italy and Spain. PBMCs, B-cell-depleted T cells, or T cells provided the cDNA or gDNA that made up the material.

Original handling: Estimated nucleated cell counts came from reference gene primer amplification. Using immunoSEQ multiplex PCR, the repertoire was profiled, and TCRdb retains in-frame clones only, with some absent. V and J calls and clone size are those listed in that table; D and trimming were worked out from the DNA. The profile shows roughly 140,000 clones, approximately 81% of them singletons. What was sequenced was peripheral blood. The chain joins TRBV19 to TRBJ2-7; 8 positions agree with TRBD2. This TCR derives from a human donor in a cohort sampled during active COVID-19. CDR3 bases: TGTGCCAGTAGTGGATCGACTAGCGTATCCTACGAGCAGTACTTC. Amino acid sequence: CASSGSTSVSYEQYF.